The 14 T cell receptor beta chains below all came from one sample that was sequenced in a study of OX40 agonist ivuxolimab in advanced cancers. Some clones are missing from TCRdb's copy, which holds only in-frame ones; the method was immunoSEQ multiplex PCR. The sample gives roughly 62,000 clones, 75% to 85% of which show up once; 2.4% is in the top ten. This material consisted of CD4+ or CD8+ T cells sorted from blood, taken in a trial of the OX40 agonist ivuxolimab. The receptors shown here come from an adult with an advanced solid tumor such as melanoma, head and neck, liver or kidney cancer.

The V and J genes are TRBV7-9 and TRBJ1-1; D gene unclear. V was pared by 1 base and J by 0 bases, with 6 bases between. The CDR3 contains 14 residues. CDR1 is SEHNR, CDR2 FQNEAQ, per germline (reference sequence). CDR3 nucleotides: TGTGCCAGCAGCTTAGGAGGAGTGAACACTGAAGCTTTCTTT. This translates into CASSLGGVNTEAFF. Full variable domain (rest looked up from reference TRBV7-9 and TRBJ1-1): DTGVSQNPRHKITKRGQNVTFRCDPISEHNRLYWYRQTLGQGPEFLTYFQNEAQLEKSRLLSDRFSAERPKGSFSTLEIQRTEQGDSAMYLCASSLGGVNTEAFFGQGTRLTVV.

The CDR3 loop reads CASLRGRAQNTEAFF. CDR3 sequence (DNA): TGTGCCAGCTTGAGGGGGCGAGCTCAGAACACTGAAGCTTTCTTT. The chain uses TRBV28 and TRBJ1-1, with 7 bases aligning to TRBD1. V shed 8 bases and J 1 base; nucleotides not matched to a gene: 10. This CDR3 region has 15 residues. Germline CDR1 is MDHEN and CDR2 is SYDVKM.

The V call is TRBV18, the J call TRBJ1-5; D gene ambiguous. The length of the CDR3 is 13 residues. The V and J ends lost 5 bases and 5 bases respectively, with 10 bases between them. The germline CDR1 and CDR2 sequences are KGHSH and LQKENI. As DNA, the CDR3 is TGTGCCAGCTCATCCACCTATGATCAGCCCCAGCATTTT. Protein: CASSSTYDQPQHF.

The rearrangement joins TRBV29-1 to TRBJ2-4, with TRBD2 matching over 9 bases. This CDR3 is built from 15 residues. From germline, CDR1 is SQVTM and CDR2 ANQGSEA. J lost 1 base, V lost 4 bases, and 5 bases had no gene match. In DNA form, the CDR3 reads TGCAGCGTTGTATTTCTAGCGGGGGCCAAAAACATTCAGTACTTC. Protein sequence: CSVVFLAGAKNIQYF.

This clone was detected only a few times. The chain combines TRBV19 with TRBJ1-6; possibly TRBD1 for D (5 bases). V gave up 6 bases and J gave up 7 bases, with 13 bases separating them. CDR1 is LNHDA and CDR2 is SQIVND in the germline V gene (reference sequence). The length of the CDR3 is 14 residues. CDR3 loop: CASRNRDLNSPLHF. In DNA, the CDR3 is TGTGCCAGTAGAAACCGGGACCTGAATTCACCCCTCCACTTT.

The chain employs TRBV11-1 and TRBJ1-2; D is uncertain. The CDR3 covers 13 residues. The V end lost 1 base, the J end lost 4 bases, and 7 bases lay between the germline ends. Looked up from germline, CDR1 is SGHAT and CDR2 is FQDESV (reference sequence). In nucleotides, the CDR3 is TGTGCCAGCAGCTTAGAGACGACCTATGGCTACACCTTC. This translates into CASSLETTYGYTF.

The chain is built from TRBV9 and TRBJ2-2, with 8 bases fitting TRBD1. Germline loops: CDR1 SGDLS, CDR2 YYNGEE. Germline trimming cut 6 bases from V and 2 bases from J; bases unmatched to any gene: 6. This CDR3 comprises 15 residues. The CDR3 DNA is TGTGCCAGCACGAAACAGGGGGGAAACACCGGGGAGCTGTTTTTT. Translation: CASTKQGGNTGELFF.

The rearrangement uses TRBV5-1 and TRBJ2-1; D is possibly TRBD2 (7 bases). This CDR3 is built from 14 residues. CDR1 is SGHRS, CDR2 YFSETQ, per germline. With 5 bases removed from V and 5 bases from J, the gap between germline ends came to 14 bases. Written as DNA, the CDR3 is TGCGCCAGCAGGCTTGGGGGGGCAGACAATGAGCAGTTCTTC. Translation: CASRLGGADNEQFF.

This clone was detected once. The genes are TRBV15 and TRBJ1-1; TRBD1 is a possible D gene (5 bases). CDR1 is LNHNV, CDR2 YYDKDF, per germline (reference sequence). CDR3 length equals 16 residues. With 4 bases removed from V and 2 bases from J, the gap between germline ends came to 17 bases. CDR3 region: CATSKAPGRANTEAFF. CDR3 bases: TGTGCCACCAGCAAGGCTCCGGGACGGGCTAACACTGAAGCTTTCTTT. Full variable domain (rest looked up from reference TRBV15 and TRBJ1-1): DAMVIQNPRYQVTQFGKPVTLSCSQTLNHNVMYWYQQKSSQAPKLLFHYYDKDFNNEADTPDNFQSRRPNTSFCFLDIRSPGLGDTAMYLCATSKAPGRANTEAFFGQGTRLTVV.

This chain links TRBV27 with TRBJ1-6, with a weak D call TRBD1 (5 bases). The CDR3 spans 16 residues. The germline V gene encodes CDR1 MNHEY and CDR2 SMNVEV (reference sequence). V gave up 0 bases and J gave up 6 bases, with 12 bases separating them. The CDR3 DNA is TGTGCCAGCAGTTTATCCCCCGGGACTCCTAATTCACCCCTCCACTTT. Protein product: CASSLSPGTPNSPLHF.

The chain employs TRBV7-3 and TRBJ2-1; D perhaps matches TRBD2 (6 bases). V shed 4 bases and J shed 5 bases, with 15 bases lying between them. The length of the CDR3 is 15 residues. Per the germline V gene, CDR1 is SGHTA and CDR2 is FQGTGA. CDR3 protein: CASSSTPGLNNEQFF. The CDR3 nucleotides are TGTGCCAGCAGCTCCACACCGGGACTTAACAATGAGCAGTTCTTC.

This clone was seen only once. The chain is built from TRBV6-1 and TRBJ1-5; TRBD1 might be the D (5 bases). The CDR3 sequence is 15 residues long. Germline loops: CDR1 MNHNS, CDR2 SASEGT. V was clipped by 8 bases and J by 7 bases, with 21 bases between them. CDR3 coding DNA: TGTGCCAGCCTAGCCGCCGGGACTCTCATCCAGCCCCAGCATTTT. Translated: CASLAAGTLIQPQHF.

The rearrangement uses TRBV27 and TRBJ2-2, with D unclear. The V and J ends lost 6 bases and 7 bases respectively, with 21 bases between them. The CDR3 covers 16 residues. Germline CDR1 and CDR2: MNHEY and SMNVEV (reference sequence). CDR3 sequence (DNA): TGTGCCAGCAGCAGCACGCCCGGACCCATTCACGGGGAGCTGTTTTTT. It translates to CASSSTPGPIHGELFF.

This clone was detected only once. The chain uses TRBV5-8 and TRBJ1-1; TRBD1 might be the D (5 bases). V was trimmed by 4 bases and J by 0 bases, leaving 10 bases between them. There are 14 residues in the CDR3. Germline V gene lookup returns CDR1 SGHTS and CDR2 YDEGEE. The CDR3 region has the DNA TGTGCCAGCAGCATCGGGACGTTGAACACTGAAGCTTTCTTT. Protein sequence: CASSIGTLNTEAFF. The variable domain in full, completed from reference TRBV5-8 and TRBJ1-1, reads EAGVTQSPTHLIKTRGQQATLRCSPISGHTSVYWYQQALGLGLQFLLWYDEGEERNRGNFPPRFSGRQFPNYSSELNVNALELEDSALYLCASSIGTLNTEAFFGQGTRLTVV.